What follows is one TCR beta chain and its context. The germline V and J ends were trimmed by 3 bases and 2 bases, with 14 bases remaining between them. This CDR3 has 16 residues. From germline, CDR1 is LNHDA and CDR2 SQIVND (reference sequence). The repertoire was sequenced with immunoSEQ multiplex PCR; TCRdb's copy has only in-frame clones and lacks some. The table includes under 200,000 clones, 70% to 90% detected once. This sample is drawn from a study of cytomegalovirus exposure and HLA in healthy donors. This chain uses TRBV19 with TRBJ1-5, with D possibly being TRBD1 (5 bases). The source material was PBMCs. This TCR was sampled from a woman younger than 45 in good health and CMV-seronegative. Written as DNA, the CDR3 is TGTGCCAGTAGTATTATAGGGGCTTCGGGCAATCAGCCCCAGCATTTT. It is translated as CASSIIGASGNQPQHF.